The 21 T cell receptor beta chains below come from one sample, sequenced in a study of cytomegalovirus exposure and HLA in healthy donors. TCRdb's table, derived via immunoSEQ multiplex PCR, lists solely in-frame clones and lacks some. This sample has tens of thousands of clones; 90% to 96% occur once, and the top ten carry roughly 1.6%. Sequenced sample: PBMCs. The receptors come from a man aged 18 to 30 in good health and CMV-seropositive.

The rearrangement links TRBV6-1 to TRBJ2-3; tentative D call: TRBD1 (5 bases). Germline V gene sequence: CDR1 MNHNS, CDR2 SASEGT. The length of the CDR3 is 15 residues. Trimming stripped 8 bases from V and 1 base from J, with 16 bases between. CDR3 protein: CASSSAGFGTDTQYF. DNA of the CDR3: TGTGCCAGCTCCTCGGCAGGGTTTGGCACAGATACGCAGTATTTT.

The rearrangement uses TRBV9 and TRBJ2-1; the match to TRBD2 covers 7 bases. V lost 7 bases and J lost 7; bases outside the gene matches: 5. CDR1 SGDLS and CDR2 YYNGEE come from the germline V gene. The CDR3 extends over 12 amino acids. The CDR3 bases are TGTGCCAGCGGGAGGGGTGGGAATGAGCAGTTCTTC. It translates to CASGRGGNEQFF.

V is TRBV13 and J is TRBJ2-7; 10 nucleotides align to TRBD1. Germline V gene data show CDR1 as PRHDT and CDR2 as FYEKMQ (reference sequence). V lost 5 bases and J lost 5; bases outside the gene matches: 6. The CDR3 length is 14 residues. CDR3 loop: CASSPWTGGHEQYF. The CDR3 DNA reads TGTGCCAGCAGCCCATGGACAGGGGGACACGAGCAGTACTTC.

This CDR3 is CASREDRLNEKLFF. The CDR3 DNA reads as TGTGCCAGCAGGGAGGACCGTCTTAATGAAAAACTGTTTTTT. V gene TRBV6-1 combines with J gene TRBJ1-4; D is unclear. This CDR3 has 14 residues. Germline V CDR1 and CDR2: MNHNS, SASEGT. V gave up 6 bases and J gave up 4 bases, with 12 bases separating them.

CDR3 nucleotides: TGTGCCAGCAGCTTAGTCGATTGGAGGGTCCCTGGGGCCAACGTCCTGACTTTC. It translates to CASSLVDWRVPGANVLTF. The chain uses TRBV7-9 and TRBJ2-6; D perhaps matches TRBD2 (6 bases). V was trimmed by 1 base and J by 2 bases, leaving 15 bases between them. CDR1 is SEHNR and CDR2 is FQNEAQ in the germline V gene (reference sequence). The CDR3 extends over 18 amino acids.

The V call is TRBV5-6, the J call TRBJ2-7, with D maybe TRBD1 (5 bases). V lost 5 bases, J lost 4 bases, and 19 bases lay in between. This CDR3 is built from 15 residues. Germline CDR1 reads SGHDT; CDR2 reads YYEEEE. The CDR3 is CASSGGKGFSYEQYF. The CDR3 DNA is TGTGCCAGCAGTGGCGGAAAGGGGTTTTCATACGAGCAGTACTTC.

This chain joins TRBV9 and TRBJ2-7; possible D gene TRBD2, 5 bases. This CDR3 has 13 residues. V was shortened by 8 bases and J by 9 bases, with 21 bases between the two germline ends. The germline V gene encodes CDR1 SGDLS and CDR2 YYNGEE. This CDR3 reads CASGRSGIGWQYF. The CDR3 DNA sequence: TGTGCCAGTGGACGGTCGGGAATCGGGTGGCAGTACTTC.

This sequence joins TRBV7-9 and TRBJ2-4, with D uncertain. Trimming pared 1 base from V and 1 base from J, leaving 8 bases between. This CDR3 comprises 15 residues. Germline CDR1 SEHNR, CDR2 FQNEAQ (reference sequence). The CDR3 region is CASSLVYGAKNIQYF. CDR3 nucleotide sequence: TGTGCCAGCAGCTTAGTCTACGGGGCCAAAAACATTCAGTACTTC.

The chain combines TRBV11-3 with TRBJ2-7, with D perhaps matching TRBD1 (5 bases). Trimming cost V 4 bases and J 3 bases, with 7 bases left between them. Germline assignment: CDR1 SGHNT and CDR2 YENEEA. CDR3 length equals 12 residues. The CDR3 loop is CASSSDSYEQYF. The CDR3 DNA is TGTGCCAGCAGCTCCGACAGCTACGAGCAGTACTTC.

The rearrangement joins TRBV5-1 to TRBJ2-5; 8 bases are a match to TRBD1. The CDR3 has 14 amino acids. After removal of 2 bases from V and 7 bases from J, the junction contained 7 bases not matched to a gene. Germline V lookup: CDR1 SGHRS, CDR2 YFSETQ. The CDR3 reads CASSLDRGKGTQYF. The CDR3 DNA is TGCGCCAGCAGCTTAGACAGGGGCAAGGGGACCCAGTACTTC.

This clone occurred once. The V and J genes are TRBV6-1 and TRBJ1-1; possible D gene TRBD1, 5 bases. This CDR3 contains 12 residues. Germline CDR1 MNHNS, CDR2 SASEGT. Trimming removed 10 bases from V and 7 bases from J, with 16 bases in between. CDR3 coding DNA: TGTGCCACCGACCGGGGGTGGGGTGAAGCTTTCTTT. It yields the protein CATDRGWGEAFF.

The chain joins TRBV4-1 to TRBJ1-3; D not certain. The CDR3 length is 16 residues. Germline-derived CDR1 and CDR2 are MGHRA and YSYEKL. V was pared by 5 bases and J by 0 bases, with 14 bases between. CDR3 nucleotide sequence: TGCGCCAGCAGCGAACCCACCCGGGACTCTGGAAACACCATATATTTT. Its translation is CASSEPTRDSGNTIYF.

By share, this clone ranks as medium-sized. This sample includes further DNA sequences coding for the same CDR3. V and J are TRBV29-1 and TRBJ2-7; 10 bases match TRBD2. The V segment lost 3 bases and the J segment 3 bases; nucleotides outside the gene matches: 2. Germline-derived CDR1 and CDR2 are SQVTM and ANQGSEA. The CDR3 runs to 13 residues. The CDR3 region has the DNA TGCAGCGTTGAGCTAGCGGGAGACTACGAGCAGTACTTC. Translating gives CSVELAGDYEQYF.

The chain links TRBV15 to TRBJ2-5, with 13 bases identical to TRBD2. Trimming removed 6 bases from V and 5 bases from J; junction bases left unmatched: 9. Per germline, CDR1 LNHNV and CDR2 YYDKDF (reference sequence). The CDR3 runs to 16 residues. CDR3 in DNA: TGTGCCACCAGGACCGGGACTAGCGGGATTGGTGAGACCCAGTACTTC. It yields the protein CATRTGTSGIGETQYF.

The rearrangement links TRBV25-1 to TRBJ2-3; perhaps TRBD2 as D (5 bases). CDR1 is MGHDK, CDR2 SYGVNS, per germline. CDR3 size: 16 residues. Between the trimmed V and J ends, which lost 0 bases and 0 bases, there was a span of 10 bases. CDR3 amino acids: CASSEYGGTSTDTQYF. The CDR3 nucleotides read TGTGCCAGCAGTGAATATGGAGGTACTAGCACAGATACGCAGTATTTT.

This chain connects TRBV30 to TRBJ1-1; 7 nucleotides agree with TRBD1. J lost 11 bases, V lost 8 bases, and 5 bases had no gene match. CDR1 is GTSNPN and CDR2 is SVGIG in the germline V gene (reference sequence). The CDR3 spans 9 residues. The CDR3 here is CAGQAFAFF. CDR3 in DNA: TGTGCCGGACAGGCGTTCGCTTTCTTT.

The CDR3 DNA reads TGTGCCAGCAGCCTCTTGACTAGTCCTCTCTCCTACGAGCAGTACTTC. Translation gives CASSLLTSPLSYEQYF. V and J are TRBV27 and TRBJ2-7; tentative D call: TRBD2 (6 bases). Germline values: CDR1 MNHEY, CDR2 SMNVEV (reference sequence). The V end lost 6 bases, the J end lost 0 bases, and 18 bases lay between the germline ends. The CDR3 is 16 residues long.

The chain is built from TRBV13 and TRBJ2-7; TRBD2 aligns across 11 bases. The germline V gene encodes CDR1 PRHDT and CDR2 FYEKMQ (reference sequence). CDR3 length: 15 amino acids. The trim removed 4 bases at V and 2 bases at J, leaving 4 bases unmatched. The CDR3 is CASSSPGLAAYEQYF. CDR3 in DNA: TGTGCCAGCAGCTCGCCGGGACTAGCGGCCTACGAGCAGTACTTC.

The chain carries TRBV30 and TRBJ2-2; D is uncertain. Trimming removed 1 base from V and 2 bases from J, with 5 bases in between. CDR1 GTSNPN and CDR2 SVGIG come from the germline V gene (reference sequence). The CDR3 runs 13 residues. CDR3 nucleotides: TGTGCCTGGAGTGGCGCAAACACCGGGGAGCTGTTTTTT. It encodes CAWSGANTGELFF. The entire variable domain, with the rest obtained from reference TRBV30 and TRBJ2-2, is as follows: SQTIHQWPATLVQPVGSPLSLECTVEGTSNPNLYWYRQAAGRGLQLLFYSVGIGQISSEVPQNLSASRPQDRQFILSSKKLLLSDSGFYLCAWSGANTGELFFGEGSRLTVL.

The rearrangement joins TRBV29-1 to TRBJ1-1; D possibly corresponds to TRBD1 (5 bases). CDR3 length: 11 residues. Germline V CDR1 and CDR2: SQVTM, ANQGSEA. V was pared by 4 bases and J by 5 bases, with 8 bases between. The CDR3 sequence: CSVARGTEAFF. The CDR3, as DNA: TGCAGCGTTGCTAGGGGAACTGAAGCTTTCTTT.

This chain connects TRBV10-1 to TRBJ1-1, with D unresolved. Germline values: CDR1 WNHNN, CDR2 SYGVQD (reference sequence). The CDR3 runs to 14 residues. V was trimmed by 3 bases and J by 6 bases, leaving 14 bases between them. The CDR3 loop reads CASSDPDYGAEAFF. The CDR3, as DNA: TGCGCCAGCAGTGACCCGGACTACGGGGCTGAAGCTTTCTTT.